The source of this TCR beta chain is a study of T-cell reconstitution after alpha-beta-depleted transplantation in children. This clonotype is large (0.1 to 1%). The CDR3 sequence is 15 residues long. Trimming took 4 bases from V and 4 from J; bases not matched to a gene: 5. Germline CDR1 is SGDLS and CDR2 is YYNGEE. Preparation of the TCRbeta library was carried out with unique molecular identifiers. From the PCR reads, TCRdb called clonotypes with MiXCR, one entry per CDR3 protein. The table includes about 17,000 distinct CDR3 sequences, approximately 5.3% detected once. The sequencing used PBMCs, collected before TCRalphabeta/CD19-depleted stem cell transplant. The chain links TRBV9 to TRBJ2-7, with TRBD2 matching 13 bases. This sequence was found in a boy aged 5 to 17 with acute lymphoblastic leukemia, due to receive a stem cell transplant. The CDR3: CASSPWTSGGYEQYF. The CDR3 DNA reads TGTGCCAGCAGCCCATGGACTAGCGGGGGTTACGAGCAGTACTTC.